The sequence of this T cell receptor beta chain was determined in a study of neurological immune-mediated disorders. cDNA was made by 5'RACE with 10-nucleotide random UMIs. A single run covered 15-18 subjects with over 160 million TCR-beta sequences. MiXCR was run by TCRdb on the 5' RACE reads, yielding one entry per CDR3 protein. The sample records approximately 20,000 distinct CDR3 sequences, 17% being singletons. The germline V gene has CDR1 SQVTM and CDR2 ANQGSEA. This CDR3 region has 15 residues. V lost 3 bases, J lost 2 bases, and 16 bases lay in between. What was sequenced was CD8+ T cells from blood. This sequence joins TRBV29-1 and TRBJ2-5; D not certain. The TCR was taken from a woman aged 18 to 35 with multiple sclerosis. CDR3 DNA: TGCAGCGTTGACCTAGGCGTGTCTAAGCAAGAGACCCAGTACTTC. Amino acid sequence: CSVDLGVSKQETQYF.